This T cell receptor (beta chain) originates from a study of blood T cell repertoires in COVID-19 (TCRdb year 2020). Background for the entire study: Samples covering the acute and convalescent phases of COVID-19 were provided by collaborators in the United States, Italy and Spain. Samples were obtained from the ongoing ImmuneRACE study (first 160 participants) and from some 1,300 subjects provided by 6 global collaborators. A de-identified subject ID, COVID-19 status, age in years and sex were almost always included in the sample metadata. The dataset comprised deeply sampled blood TCRbeta repertoires from subjects exposed to, actively infected with, or recovered from COVID-19. Where HLA class I and class II types were available, the types were taken from metadata supplied by the sample provider, not from assay-based typing. The repertoires were made available in a free public database intended to serve as a resource for research on the immune response to SARS-CoV-2. The prospective study material was composed of cDNA or gDNA derived from T cells, B-cell-depleted T cells, or PBMCs.

General findings and caveats noted by the study authors: Clinical and demographic metadata were provided uncurated, with the amount varying by source and participant.

TCRbeta CDR3 regions were amplified from genomic DNA using the immunoSEQ Assay, a bias-controlled multiplex PCR. The published analysis was carried out like this. The number of nucleated cells in each sample was estimated from the amplification of reference gene primers within the assay. To quantify the absolute abundance of each unique TCRbeta CDR3 rearrangement, sequence reads were collapsed and filtered. For each sample, productive Simpson clonality was calculated as the square root of Simpson's diversity index across productive rearrangements. Held by TCRdb, this immuneACCESS table contains in-frame sequences only and omits some clones. Under half of the omission traces to an unresolved V gene where checked; the cause of the rest is unknown. The V and J calls and clone size are taken from that table; D and trimming were inferred from the DNA. The sample table shows 150,000 to 200,000 clones, and approximately 90% are seen once. The top ten clonotypes cover 2% to 3% of the sample.

V sheds 3 bases and J sheds 8 bases, leaving 16 bases between their ends. Inclusive of the bounding cysteine and phenylalanine, the CDR3 is 14 residues long. Left in the record is the CDR3 DNA by itself, 42 bases read in frame from the first base. The germline V gene (reference sequence) supplies CDR1 MNHEY and CDR2 SMNVEV. Comment on this clone: Its antigen is currently not known. No base-level quality is on record; no much larger clone is a single base apart.

The collaborating institutions used their own protocols to collect whole blood in K2EDTA tubes. For TCRbeta analysis, collaborators shipped samples in one of three forms: frozen whole blood, isolated PBMCs, or DNA extracted from either of those sample types. This TCR came from a man younger than 35 with acute or convalescent COVID-19. The chain is made from TRBV27 and TRBJ1-2, with the D gene not confidently named. Sequences were obtained from peripheral blood. CDR3 region: CASSLQHPTGGYTF. The DNA sequence is TGTGCCAGCAGTTTGCAACACCCCACGGGAGGCTACACCTTC.